This TCR beta chain came from a study of beta chain features in type 1 diabetes. As every portion of the isolated RNA was reverse transcribed, the sequencing read expressed TCRB transcripts. Measured with immunoSEQ multiplex PCR; TCRdb has only the in-frame clones, and not every one. The table has almost 350,000 clones, over 7% seen once; the top ten hold more than 0.8%. Findings and limits, study-wide: Whether HLA type affects TCRB rearrangement stayed undetermined in the present work. The similarity of naive, central memory and Treg TCRB repertoires appeared greater among patients than among healthy donors. Shorter TCRB CDR3s, moderately but significantly so, marked every one of the four CD4+ subsets in Type 1 diabetes patients.

The single heparinised draw taken from each donor contained around 100 mL of blood on average. Regarding this clone: The target antigen is unknown.

Input material: central memory CD4+ T cells from blood. The clonotype comes from a man aged 25 to 40 with type 1 diabetes.

CDR3 sequence: CASIGQGADEQYF. CDR3 in DNA: TGTGCCAGCATAGGACAGGGGGCGGACGAGCAGTACTTC. This chain uses TRBV28 with TRBJ2-7; 11 bases map to TRBD1. V lost 7 bases, J lost 5 bases, and 4 bases stayed unmatched. Looked up from germline, CDR1 is MDHEN and CDR2 is SYDVKM. The CDR3 is made up of 13 amino acids.